This TCR beta chain was profiled in a study of Graves' ophthalmopathy and Graves' hyperthyroidism. Study outcomes and limitations: In separating ophthalmopathy from stable hyperthyroidism, a 13-signature model achieved roughly 87% sensitivity and nearly 84% specificity. As the model predicted ophthalmopathy progression, it achieved a sensitivity of 70.59% and a specificity of around 73%.

TCR beta CDR3 amplification used RNA transcripts. The first-round RT-PCR employed HTBI primers together with the Qiagen OneStep RT-PCR kit. A multiplex PCR was then performed as the second round. TCRdb re-analysed the multiplex PCR reads in MiXCR, keeping a single row per CDR3 protein. The sample holds about 740,000 distinct CDR3 sequences, 40% seen once. This CDR3 spans 14 amino acids. Germline CDR1 is LNHNV and CDR2 is YYDKDF (reference sequence). The V gene end was trimmed by 0 bases and the J gene end by 8 bases; junction bases not matched to a gene: 2. As diagnostic evidence, clinical symptoms, serum thyroxine, TRAb, thyroid ultrasound and orbital computed tomography were relied upon. About 10 ml of fresh blood yielded the PBMCs by density gradient. Notes on this clonotype: Its specificity is unknown.

The sample consisted of peripheral blood. The chain links TRBV15 to TRBJ1-4; TRBD1 matches at 8 bases. This TCR derives from an adult man with Graves' ophthalmopathy. CDR3 sequence (DNA): TGTGCCACCAGCAGAGAAGGACAGGGCGAAAAACTGTTTTTT. This codes for CATSREGQGEKLFF.